A single sample gave rise to the 26 T cell receptor beta chains below, sequenced in a study of T cells in Graves' hyperthyroidism and ophthalmopathy. Using RNA transcripts as the source, TCR beta CDR3 regions were amplified. HTBI primers were used for first-round RT-PCR of the TCR CDR3. MiXCR, applied by TCRdb to the multiplex PCR reads, yields one record per CDR3 protein. The table lists around 500,000 distinct CDR3 sequences, about 14% of them singletons, with 14% in the top ten. Sequences were obtained from blood. These TCRs come from a woman in her forties with Graves' hyperthyroidism.

This clonotype was counted only a few times. The rearrangement links TRBV20-1 to TRBJ2-1; D not certain. V lost 3 bases to trimming and J lost 7 bases, with 7 bases between them. This CDR3 spans 11 amino acids. The V gene's germline CDR1 is DFQATT and CDR2 SNEGSKA (reference sequence). Here the CDR3 DNA reads TGCAGTGCTAGGTCAGGTAATGAGCAGTTCTTC. This codes for CSARSGNEQFF.

This clonotype was recorded a few times. The rearrangement joins TRBV9 to TRBJ2-1; weak D call: TRBD1 (5 bases). Germline CDR1 reads SGDLS; CDR2 reads YYNGEE. V lost 0 bases to trimming and J lost 3 bases, with 10 bases between them. This CDR3 is built from 15 residues. CDR3 amino acids: CASSVVQGGYNEQFF. CDR3 sequence (DNA): TGTGCCAGCAGCGTAGTCCAGGGTGGCTACAATGAGCAGTTCTTC.

The chain combines TRBV30 with TRBJ2-2; 9 bases align to TRBD2. This CDR3 spans 15 amino acids. V trimming: 4 bases; J trimming: 2 bases; junction bases outside the gene matches: 5. Germline V CDR1 and CDR2: GTSNPN, SVGIG (reference sequence). CDR3 coding DNA: TGTGCCTGGACGGCTAGCGGGATAAACACCGGGGAGCTGTTTTTT. It yields the protein CAWTASGINTGELFF.

This clonotype was counted only a few times. The J gene is TRBJ2-7, the V gene TRBV20-1, with D possibly TRBD2 on 6 matching bases. Germline CDR1 is DFQATT and CDR2 is SNEGSKA (reference sequence). V lost 0 bases and J 6 bases, leaving 18 bases between the germline ends. This CDR3 region has 15 residues. The CDR3 coding sequence is TGCAGTGCTAGAGATTGGCAGGGAGGTTTCTTCGAGCAGTACTTC. Protein product: CSARDWQGGFFEQYF.

This clonotype was detected only a few times. A much more abundant neighbour one base away suggests this may be a read error. CDR3 protein: CASSLKGPYNKQFF. The DNA for the CDR3 is TGTGCCAGCAGTTTAAAGGGGCCGTACAATAAGCAGTTCTTC. This chain joins TRBV27 and TRBJ2-1; weak D call: TRBD1 (5 bases). Germline V gives CDR1 MNHEY, CDR2 SMNVEV (reference sequence). CDR3 length: 14 residues.

This clonotype was counted between two and nine times. This chain connects TRBV30 to TRBJ1-1; 7 positions match TRBD1. The V segment lost 2 bases and the J segment 1 base; nucleotides outside the gene matches: 4. The V gene's germline CDR1 is GTSNPN and CDR2 SVGIG (reference sequence). The CDR3 has 14 amino acids. This CDR3 is CAWSRRDRNTEAFF. The CDR3 DNA reads TGTGCCTGGAGTCGGCGGGACAGGAACACTGAAGCTTTCTTT.

This clonotype was counted a few times. V is TRBV4-1 and J is TRBJ2-3; maybe TRBD2 (6 bases). V lost 3 bases, J lost 1 base, and 14 bases lay in between. This CDR3 is 16 amino acids long. The germline V gene encodes CDR1 MGHRA and CDR2 YSYEKL. CDR3 coding DNA: TGCGCCAGCAGCCATTCGGAGGGCCGGGGCACAGATACGCAGTATTTT. Its protein product is CASSHSEGRGTDTQYF.

This clonotype showed up just a few times. The chain recombines TRBV2 with TRBJ1-1; D call uncertain. The germline CDR1 and CDR2 sequences are SNHLY and FYNNEI. The CDR3 loop spans 13 amino acids. V was trimmed by 7 bases and J by 0 bases, leaving 9 bases between them. CDR3 loop: CASIVHLNTEAFF. The CDR3 nucleotides are TGTGCCAGCATAGTACACCTGAACACTGAAGCTTTCTTT.

This clonotype was recorded at least ten times. The chain has TRBV6-1 and TRBJ1-5, with TRBD1 as a possible D gene (5 bases). Trimming stripped 6 bases from V and 1 base from J, with 13 bases between. Germline V CDR1 and CDR2: MNHNS, SASEGT. This CDR3 region has 15 residues. The CDR3 here is CASRSGTASNQPQHF. CDR3 in DNA: TGTGCCAGCAGATCCGGGACGGCGAGCAATCAGCCCCAGCATTTT.

At least ten counts were recorded for this clonotype. The chain is built from TRBV3-1 and TRBJ2-7, with 7 bases fitting TRBD2. In germline, CDR1 is LGHDT, CDR2 YNNKEL (reference sequence). This CDR3 has 14 amino acids. J gave up 4 bases and V 2 bases, and 5 bases lay outside the gene matches. This CDR3 is CASSQSAGGYEQYF. DNA of the CDR3: TGTGCCAGCAGCCAAAGTGCCGGGGGGTACGAGCAGTACTTC.

This clonotype appeared many times. V gene TRBV11-1 combines with J gene TRBJ2-7; 8 nucleotides match TRBD1. CDR3 size: 16 residues. Germline values: CDR1 SGHAT, CDR2 FQDESV (reference sequence). Trimming removed 5 bases from V and 2 bases from J; junction bases left unmatched: 11. CDR3 DNA: TGTGCCAGCAGCACGAGACAGGGGTCGTGGACCTACGAGCAGTACTTC. Translation: CASSTRQGSWTYEQYF.

The CDR3 DNA sequence: TGTGCCAGCAGCTTCATTTGGACCGGGGAGCTGTTTTTT. Residues: CASSFIWTGELFF. The chain links TRBV7-2 to TRBJ2-2, with no clear D. Germline loops: CDR1 SGHTA, CDR2 FQGNSA. This CDR3 contains 13 residues. The V end was cut by 3 bases, the J end by 5 bases, with 7 bases between.

This clonotype has just a few counts. This sequence joins TRBV13 and TRBJ2-1; 9 positions agree with TRBD2. The germline gives CDR1 PRHDT, CDR2 FYEKMQ (reference sequence). CDR3 length: 15 residues. The V and J ends lost 4 bases and 10 bases, in that order; junction bases with no gene match: 11. CDR3 amino acids: CASSSFPAGGGEQFF. CDR3 sequence (DNA): TGTGCCAGCAGCTCCTTTCCAGCGGGAGGAGGAGAGCAGTTCTTC.

This clonotype has a count of ten or more. The V call is TRBV29-1, the J call TRBJ1-2, with unresolved D. The CDR3 sequence is 12 residues long. Between the trimmed V and J ends, which lost 4 bases and 0 bases, there was a span of 6 bases. Germline V gene lookup returns CDR1 SQVTM and CDR2 ANQGSEA. CDR3 nucleotides: TGCAGCGTTGGTGGGGCTAACTATGGCTACACCTTC. This gives the protein CSVGGANYGYTF. The full variable domain, its missing parts supplied by reference TRBV29-1 and TRBJ1-2, is SAVISQKPSRDICQRGTSLTIQCQVDSQVTMMFWYRQQPGQSLTLIATANQGSEATYESGFVIDKFPISRPNLTFSTLTVSNMSPEDSSIYLCSVGGANYGYTFGSGTRLTVV.

Many counts were recorded for this clonotype. The chain recombines TRBV6-1 with TRBJ2-1, with TRBD2 matching over 12 bases. V shed 1 base and J 5 bases; nucleotides not matched to a gene: 6. This CDR3 is 17 amino acids long. CDR1 is MNHNS, CDR2 SASEGT, per germline. The CDR3 reads CASSEEALAGGNNEQFF. Here the CDR3 DNA reads TGTGCCAGCAGTGAAGAGGCCCTAGCGGGAGGGAACAATGAGCAGTTCTTC.

This clonotype was counted many times. The rearrangement uses TRBV24-1 and TRBJ2-3, with 10 nucleotides matching TRBD1. Losses at the gene ends were 4 bases for V and 4 bases for J; bases not matched to a gene: 7. This CDR3 has 16 residues. Per germline, CDR1 KGHDR and CDR2 SFDVKD. CDR3 residues: CATSEPGQGKSDTQYF. The CDR3 DNA reads TGTGCCACCAGTGAACCGGGACAGGGGAAATCAGATACGCAGTATTTT.

This clonotype turned up a few times. The chain employs TRBV28 and TRBJ1-5, with no clear D. CDR1 MDHEN and CDR2 SYDVKM come from the germline V gene. Trimming cost V 6 bases and J 4 bases, with 16 bases left between them. This CDR3 contains 15 residues. CDR3: CASSLEGWFNQPQHF. The CDR3 nucleotides are TGTGCCAGCAGCCTCGAGGGATGGTTTAATCAGCCCCAGCATTTT.

This clonotype was seen only a few times. V is TRBV20-1 and J is TRBJ2-1; 7 positions match TRBD1. CDR3 length: 17 amino acids. Germline V gene lookup returns CDR1 DFQATT and CDR2 SNEGSKA (reference sequence). Losses at the gene ends were 0 bases for V and 7 bases for J; bases not matched to a gene: 15. CDR3 residues: CSARDPGPGVRGNEQFF. The CDR3 region has the DNA TGCAGTGCTAGAGATCCCGGGCCGGGCGTCAGGGGGAATGAGCAGTTCTTC.

The chain has TRBV9 and TRBJ1-6, with 7 bases fitting TRBD1. In germline, CDR1 is SGDLS, CDR2 YYNGEE. J was trimmed by 0 bases and V by 3 bases; bases with no gene match: 6. This CDR3 comprises 17 residues. The CDR3 DNA sequence: TGTGCCAGCAGCGCTTCACAGGGGAGCTCCTATAATTCACCCCTCCACTTT. This sequence encodes CASSASQGSSYNSPLHF.

In its sample, this clonotype was seen many times. V gene TRBV28 combines with J gene TRBJ1-1, with D perhaps TRBD1 (5 bases). Germline V gives CDR1 MDHEN, CDR2 SYDVKM. The length of the CDR3 is 14 residues. The V gene lost 6 bases and the J gene lost 2 bases, with 13 bases spanning the gap. The CDR3 sequence is CASRLPGPNTEAFF. The CDR3 DNA reads TGTGCCAGCAGACTACCAGGGCCTAACACTGAAGCTTTCTTT.

In its sample, this clonotype was seen many times. The chain uses TRBV2 and TRBJ1-5; D may be TRBD1 (5 bases). The V end lost 6 bases, the J end lost 7 bases, and 19 bases lay between the germline ends. The CDR3 consists of 15 residues. The germline V gene has CDR1 SNHLY and CDR2 FYNNEI. CDR3 sequence (DNA): TGTGCCAGCAGCGATTCTTTTGGGGGTCGACAGCCCCAGCATTTT. Protein sequence: CASSDSFGGRQPQHF.

This clonotype was detected only a few times. This rearrangement joins TRBV6-1 to TRBJ1-1; D perhaps matches TRBD1 (6 bases). The germline V gene has CDR1 MNHNS and CDR2 SASEGT. V was clipped by 6 bases and J by 1 base, with 15 bases between them. This CDR3 is 15 amino acids long. The CDR3 here is CASRAQGTKNTEAFF. The CDR3 DNA sequence: TGTGCCAGCAGGGCCCAGGGGACGAAGAACACTGAAGCTTTCTTT.

V usage is TRBV29-1 and J usage is TRBJ2-7, with D perhaps matching TRBD2 (6 bases). The CDR3 runs 15 residues. The germline V gene encodes CDR1 SQVTM and CDR2 ANQGSEA. V was clipped by 4 bases and J by 4 bases, with 20 bases between them. The CDR3 nucleotides read TGCAGCGTTGTTTCCCCCGGGACTTCTTTTTACGAGCAGTACTTC. Its protein product is CSVVSPGTSFYEQYF.

This clonotype was found a few times. This chain connects TRBV19 to TRBJ1-5; 8 nucleotides align to TRBD1. Per the germline V gene, CDR1 is LNHDA and CDR2 is SQIVND (reference sequence). This CDR3 comprises 17 residues. Trimming cost V 6 bases and J 3 bases; bases outside gene matches: 13. CDR3 residues: CASRRNSGQGNNQPQHF. The CDR3 DNA reads TGTGCCAGTAGGAGGAATTCCGGACAGGGAAACAATCAGCCCCAGCATTTT.

The gene calls are TRBV6-1 and TRBJ2-3, with a weak D call TRBD1 (6 bases). Germline lookup yields CDR1 MNHNS and CDR2 SASEGT. V was clipped by 0 bases and J by 0 bases, with 7 bases between them. This CDR3 region has 15 residues. Here the CDR3 reads CASSEAQGSTDTQYF. CDR3 nucleotides: TGTGCCAGCAGTGAAGCCCAGGGGAGCACAGATACGCAGTATTTT.

This sequence joins TRBV15 and TRBJ1-2; no definite D call. Deletions cut 3 bases from V and 8 bases from J, with 7 bases between. The CDR3 is made up of 11 amino acids. Looked up from germline, CDR1 is LNHNV and CDR2 is YYDKDF (reference sequence). Here the CDR3 reads CATSSWGGYTF. Written as DNA, the CDR3 is TGTGCCACCAGCAGCTGGGGAGGCTACACCTTC.